Each of the 9 T cell receptor beta chains below was sequenced from the same sample in a study of T cell clonality in common variable immunodeficiency. The table came from immunoSEQ multiplex PCR; TCRdb's copy has only in-frame clones and leaves some out. Altogether roughly 34,000 clones were found in the sample, and no singletons occur. Sequencing was performed on peripheral blood mononuclear cells. All receptors come from a person between 18 and 75 years old in good health.

This clone was picked up many times. The read is 3 residues too short to cover the CDR3 end, so that end is filled in from the germline J gene. The chain joins TRBV7-2 to TRBJ1-1, with D hard to call. The CDR3 is 15 residues long. Looked up from germline, CDR1 is SGHTA and CDR2 is FQGNSA. Trimming removed 0 bases at V and 5 bases at J, with 13 bases between. This CDR3 is CASSLASQLRTEAFF. The CDR3 bases that were read are TGTGCCAGCAGCTTAGCGTCCCAACTTCGGACTGAA.

This clone counts as medium-sized. From the germline J gene comes the end of the CDR3, since the read stops 3 residues before it. The chain combines TRBV15 with TRBJ1-2, with D possibly being TRBD1 (6 bases). V was pared by 5 bases and J by 4 bases, with 14 bases between. The CDR3 spans 14 residues. The germline CDR1 and CDR2 sequences are LNHNV and YYDKDF (reference sequence). The part of the CDR3 DNA that was read is TGTGCCACCAGCGGTAACTACAGGGCCTATGGC. Translated: CATSGNYRAYG. The whole CDR3 reads CATSGNYRAYGYTF.

This clone has ten or more counts. The CDR3 end is not reached by the read, which stops 3 residues before it; the germline J gene fills it in. The chain joins TRBV20-1 to TRBJ2-5, with D tentatively TRBD1 (5 bases). Trimming removed 2 bases at V and 2 bases at J, with 9 bases between. The CDR3 extends over 13 amino acids. Germline CDR1 and CDR2: DFQATT and SNEGSKA (reference sequence). The CDR3 is CSARWGLQETQYF. The sequenced CDR3 bases are TGCAGTGCTAGATGGGGCTTACAAGAGACC.

This clone was detected ten times or more. The read ends 3 residues before the CDR3 terminus; that terminus is restored from the germline J gene. The chain carries TRBV27 and TRBJ1-2, with D possibly matching TRBD1 (5 bases). From germline, CDR1 is MNHEY and CDR2 SMNVEV (reference sequence). Deletions cut 0 bases from V and 4 bases from J, with 12 bases between. The CDR3 sequence is 15 residues long. CDR3: CASSLSIAGIYGYTF. The sequenced CDR3 bases are TGTGCCAGCAGTTTATCAATTGCAGGGATCTATGGC.

This clone showed up many times. The part of the CDR3 DNA that was read is TGTGCCTGGAGTTCAAACAGGGTAGATCAGCCC. Translated: CAWSSNRVDQP. In full, the CDR3 reads CAWSSNRVDQPQHF. The chain is built from TRBV30 and TRBJ1-5; the D gene is possibly TRBD1 (6 bases). The read is 3 residues too short to cover the CDR3 end, so that end is filled in from the germline J gene. This CDR3 is 14 amino acids long. Between the trimmed V and J ends, which lost 2 bases and 5 bases, there was a span of 13 bases. Germline CDR1 GTSNPN, CDR2 SVGIG (reference sequence).

In its sample, this clone was seen many times. The CDR3 reads CASSQEASGSSYNEQFF. The covered CDR3 bases are TGCGCCAGCAGCCAAGAGGCTAGCGGGAGCTCCTACAATGAG. The chain combines TRBV4-1 with TRBJ2-1; 10 bases are a match to TRBD2. The read ends 3 residues before the CDR3 terminus; that terminus is restored from the germline J gene. CDR1 MGHRA and CDR2 YSYEKL come from the germline V gene. With V trimmed by 0 bases and J by 0 bases, 2 bases remained unmatched. This CDR3 contains 17 residues.

This clone was seen ten or more times. The DNA ends 3 residues before the CDR3 does, and the rest of the CDR3 is filled in from the germline J gene. The chain employs TRBV7-9 and TRBJ2-7; the D gene is possibly TRBD2 (7 bases). The CDR3 extends over 14 amino acids. The V end lost 0 bases, the J end lost 3 bases, and 9 bases lay between the germline ends. Germline V gene lookup returns CDR1 SEHNR and CDR2 FQNEAQ (reference sequence). The sequenced part of the CDR3 DNA is TGTGCCAGCAGCTTAGCGGGGGGGCGCTACGAG. Protein sequence: CASSLAGGRYE. The whole CDR3 protein reads CASSLAGGRYEQYF.

The table lists this clone with many counts. The read terminates 3 residues ahead of where the CDR3 ends, so the germline J gene completes it. The chain is built from TRBV7-2 and TRBJ2-7; D not resolved. CDR1 and CDR2 (germline): SGHTA, FQGNSA. Trimming stripped 5 bases from V and 5 bases from J, with 10 bases between. The CDR3 runs 12 residues. The part of the CDR3 DNA that was read is TGTGCCAGCAGCCTTATATCCCACGAG. The encoded protein is CASSLISHE. The whole CDR3 is CASSLISHEQYF.

This clone was observed at least ten times. The read ends 3 residues early relative to the CDR3; the germline J gene fills the gap. The rearrangement joins TRBV12-5 to TRBJ2-7; TRBD2 matches at 12 bases. Germline V lookup: CDR1 LGHNT, CDR2 FRNRAP. The CDR3 is 14 amino acids. V lost 5 bases, J lost 5 bases, and 4 bases stayed unmatched. The part of the CDR3 DNA that was read is TGTGCTAGTGGTCGGACTAGCGGGATACACGAG. Protein sequence: CASGRTSGIHE. The complete CDR3 protein is CASGRTSGIHEQYF.